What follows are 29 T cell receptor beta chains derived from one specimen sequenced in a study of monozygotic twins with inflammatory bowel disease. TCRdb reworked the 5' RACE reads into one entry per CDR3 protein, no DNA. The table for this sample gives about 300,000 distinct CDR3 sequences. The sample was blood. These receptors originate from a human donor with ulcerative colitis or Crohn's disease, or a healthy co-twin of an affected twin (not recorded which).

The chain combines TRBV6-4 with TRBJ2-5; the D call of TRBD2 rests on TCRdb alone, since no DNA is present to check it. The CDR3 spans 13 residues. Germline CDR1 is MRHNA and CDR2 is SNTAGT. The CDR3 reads CASSRTSGETQYF.

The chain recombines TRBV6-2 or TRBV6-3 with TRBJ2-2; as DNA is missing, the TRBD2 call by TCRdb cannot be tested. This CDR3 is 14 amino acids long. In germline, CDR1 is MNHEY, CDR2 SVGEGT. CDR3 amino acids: CASTLVGYTGELFF.

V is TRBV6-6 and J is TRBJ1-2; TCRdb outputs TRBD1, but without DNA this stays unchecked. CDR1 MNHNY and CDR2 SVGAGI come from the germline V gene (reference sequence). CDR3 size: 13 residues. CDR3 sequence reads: CASSQLSPYGYTF.

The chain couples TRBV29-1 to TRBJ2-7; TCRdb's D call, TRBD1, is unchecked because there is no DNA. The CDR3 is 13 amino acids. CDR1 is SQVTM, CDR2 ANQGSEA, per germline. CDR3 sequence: CSVEGDRTYEQYF.

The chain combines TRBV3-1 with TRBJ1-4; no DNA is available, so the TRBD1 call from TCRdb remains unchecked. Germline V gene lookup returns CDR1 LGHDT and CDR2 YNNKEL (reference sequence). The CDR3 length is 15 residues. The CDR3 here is CASSHHDRGGEKLFF.

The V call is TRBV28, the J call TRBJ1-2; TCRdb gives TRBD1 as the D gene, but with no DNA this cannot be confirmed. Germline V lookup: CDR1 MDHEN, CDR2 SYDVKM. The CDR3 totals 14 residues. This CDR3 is CASSSTGGFYGYTF.

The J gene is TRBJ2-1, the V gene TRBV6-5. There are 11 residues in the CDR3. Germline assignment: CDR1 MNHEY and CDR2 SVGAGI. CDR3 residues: CASSYLDEQFF.

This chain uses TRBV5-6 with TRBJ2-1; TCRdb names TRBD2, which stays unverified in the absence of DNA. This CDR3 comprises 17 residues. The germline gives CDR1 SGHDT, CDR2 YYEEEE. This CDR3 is CASSLVSGRGLRNEQFF.

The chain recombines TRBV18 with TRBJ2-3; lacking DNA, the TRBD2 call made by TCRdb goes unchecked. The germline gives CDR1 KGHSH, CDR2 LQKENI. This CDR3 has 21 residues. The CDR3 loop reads CASSPRDRGSVRRGAPNTQYF.

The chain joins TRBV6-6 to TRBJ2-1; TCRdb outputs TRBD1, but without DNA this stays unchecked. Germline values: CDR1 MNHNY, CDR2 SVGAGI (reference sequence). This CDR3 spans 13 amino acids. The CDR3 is CASRPHRGSEQFF.

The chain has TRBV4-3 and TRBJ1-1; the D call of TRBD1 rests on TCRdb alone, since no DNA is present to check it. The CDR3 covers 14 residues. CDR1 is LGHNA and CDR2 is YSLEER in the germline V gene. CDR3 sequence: CASSLIGGNTEAFF.

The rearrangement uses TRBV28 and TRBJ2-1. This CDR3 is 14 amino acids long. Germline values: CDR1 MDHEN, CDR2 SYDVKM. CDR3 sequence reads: CASTNSVYDNEQFF.

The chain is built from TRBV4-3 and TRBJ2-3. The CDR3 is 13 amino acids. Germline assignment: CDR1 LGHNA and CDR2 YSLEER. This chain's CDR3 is CASSLGYTDTQYF.

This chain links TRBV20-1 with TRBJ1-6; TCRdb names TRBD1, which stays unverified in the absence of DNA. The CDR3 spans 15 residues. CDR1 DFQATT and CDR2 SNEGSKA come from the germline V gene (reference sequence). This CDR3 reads CSAGTSAMGNSPLHF.

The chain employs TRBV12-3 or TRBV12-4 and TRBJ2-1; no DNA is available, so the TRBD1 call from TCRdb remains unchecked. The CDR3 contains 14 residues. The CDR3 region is CASSQTRRGNEQFF.

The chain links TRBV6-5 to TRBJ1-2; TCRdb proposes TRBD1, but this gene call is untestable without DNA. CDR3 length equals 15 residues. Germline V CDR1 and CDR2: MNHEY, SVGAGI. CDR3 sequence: CASSSYRGENYGYTF.

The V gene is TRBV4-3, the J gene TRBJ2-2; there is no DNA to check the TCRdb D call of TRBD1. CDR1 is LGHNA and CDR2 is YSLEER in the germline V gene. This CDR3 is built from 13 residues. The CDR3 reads CASSTGATGELFF.

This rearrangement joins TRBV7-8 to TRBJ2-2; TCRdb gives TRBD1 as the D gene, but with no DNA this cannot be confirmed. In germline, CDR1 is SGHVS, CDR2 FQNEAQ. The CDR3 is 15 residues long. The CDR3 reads CASSPTSQDTGELFF.

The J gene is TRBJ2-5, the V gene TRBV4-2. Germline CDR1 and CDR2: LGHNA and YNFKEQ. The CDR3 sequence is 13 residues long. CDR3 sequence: CASSPEYQETQYF.

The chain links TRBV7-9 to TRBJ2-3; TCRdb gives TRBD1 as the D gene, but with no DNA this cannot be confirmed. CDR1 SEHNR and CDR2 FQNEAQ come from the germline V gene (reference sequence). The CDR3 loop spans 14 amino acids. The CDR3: CASSPPHGPDTQYF.

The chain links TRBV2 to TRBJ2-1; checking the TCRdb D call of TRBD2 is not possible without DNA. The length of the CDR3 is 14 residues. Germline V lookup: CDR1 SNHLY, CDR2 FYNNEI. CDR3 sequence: CASVREVWYNEQFF.

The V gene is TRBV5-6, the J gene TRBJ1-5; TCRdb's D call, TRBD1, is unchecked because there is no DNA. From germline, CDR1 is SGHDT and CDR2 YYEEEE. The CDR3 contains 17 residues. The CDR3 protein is CASSLAWDRGRNQPQHF.

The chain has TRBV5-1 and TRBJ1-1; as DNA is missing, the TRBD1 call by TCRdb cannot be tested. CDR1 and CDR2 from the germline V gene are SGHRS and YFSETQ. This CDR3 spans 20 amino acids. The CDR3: CASSGRTGVFTSLTNTEAFF.

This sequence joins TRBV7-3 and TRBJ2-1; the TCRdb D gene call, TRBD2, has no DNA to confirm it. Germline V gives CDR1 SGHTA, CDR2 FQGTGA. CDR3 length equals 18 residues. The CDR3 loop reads CASSLTGEAGGKYNEQFF. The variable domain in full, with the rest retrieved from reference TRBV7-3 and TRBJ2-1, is GAGVSQTPSNKVTEKGKYVELRCDPISGHTALYWYRQSLGQGPEFLIYFQGTGAADDSGLPNDRFFAVRPEGSVSTLKIQRTERGDSAVYLCASSLTGEAGGKYNEQFFGPGTRLTVL.

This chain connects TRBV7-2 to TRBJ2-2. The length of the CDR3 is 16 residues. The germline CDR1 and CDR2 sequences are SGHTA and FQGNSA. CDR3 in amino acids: CASSRKTNIGTGELFF. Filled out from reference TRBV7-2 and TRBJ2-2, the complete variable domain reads GAGVSQSPSNKVTEKGKDVELRCDPISGHTALYWYRQSLGQGLEFLIYFQGNSAPDKSGLPSDRFSAERTGGSVSTLTIQRTQQEDSAVYLCASSRKTNIGTGELFFGEGSRLTVL.

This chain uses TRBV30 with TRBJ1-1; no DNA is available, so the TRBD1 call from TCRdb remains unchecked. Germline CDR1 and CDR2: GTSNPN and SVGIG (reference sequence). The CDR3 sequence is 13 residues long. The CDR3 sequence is CAWETGPNTEAFF.

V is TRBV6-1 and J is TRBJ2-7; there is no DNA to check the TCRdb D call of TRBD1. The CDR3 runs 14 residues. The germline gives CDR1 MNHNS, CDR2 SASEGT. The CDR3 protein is CASRRGMGAYEQYF.

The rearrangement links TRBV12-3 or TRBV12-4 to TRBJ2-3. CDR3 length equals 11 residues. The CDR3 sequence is CASSTRDRQYF.

The CDR3 protein is CASSRPKADTQYF. V is TRBV7-2 and J is TRBJ2-3. CDR1 SGHTA and CDR2 FQGNSA come from the germline V gene. This CDR3 region has 13 residues.